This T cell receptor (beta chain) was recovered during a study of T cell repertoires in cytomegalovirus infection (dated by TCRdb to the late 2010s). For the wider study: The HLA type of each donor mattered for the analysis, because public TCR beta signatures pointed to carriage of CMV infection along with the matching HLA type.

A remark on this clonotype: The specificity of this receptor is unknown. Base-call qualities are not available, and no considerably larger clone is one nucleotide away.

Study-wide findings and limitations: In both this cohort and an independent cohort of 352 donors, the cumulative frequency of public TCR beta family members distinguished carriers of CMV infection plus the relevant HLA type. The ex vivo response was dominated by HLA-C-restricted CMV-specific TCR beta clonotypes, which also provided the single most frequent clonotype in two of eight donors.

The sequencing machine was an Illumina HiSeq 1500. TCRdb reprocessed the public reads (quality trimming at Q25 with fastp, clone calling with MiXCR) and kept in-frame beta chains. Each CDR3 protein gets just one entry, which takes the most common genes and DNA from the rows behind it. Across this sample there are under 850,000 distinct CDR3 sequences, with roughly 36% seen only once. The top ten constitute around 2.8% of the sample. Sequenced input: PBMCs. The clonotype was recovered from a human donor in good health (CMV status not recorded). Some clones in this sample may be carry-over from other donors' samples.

The CDR3 region reads CASSSGSMDGYTF. Here is the DNA: TGTGCCAGCAGCTCAGGGAGTATGGATGGCTACACCTTC. This chain is built from TRBV7-6 and TRBJ1-2, and the D gene may be TRBD1, 5 bases matching. V drops 4 bases and J drops 6 bases, leaving 12 bases in between. CDR1 SGHVS and CDR2 FNYEAQ were looked up in the germline V gene. Counted from cysteine to phenylalanine, this CDR3 has 13 amino acids. Left in the record is the CDR3 DNA by itself, 39 bases read in frame from the first base.